Listed below are T cell receptor beta chains from one sample, sequenced in a study of blood T cell repertoires in COVID-19. Clones were sequenced by immunoSEQ multiplex PCR, and TCRdb holds only the in-frame ones, with some missing. The table has more than 100,000 clones, about 86% seen once. Source material: PBMCs or T cells enriched from blood (not recorded which). Receptors were obtained from a man aged 40-55 years with acute COVID-19. The conserved cysteine and the conserved F or W are not part of the CDR3 here. D genes are given only for firm matches.

v_gene,d_gene,CDR3aa
TRBV27,NA,ASSLTYQETQY
TRBV28,NA,ASSLRVPGANVLT
TRBV10-1,NA,ASSSDTLNEQF
TRBV7-2,NA,ASSSGGANTQY
TRBV28,TRBD2,ASSASPGLGSSTDTQY
TRBV27,TRBD1,ASSLRGQPYGYT
TRBV6-4,TRBD2,ASSRQWREARETQY
TRBV29-1,TRBD2,SAVAGNSYNEQF
TRBV7-2,NA,ASSLGGGPQETQY
TRBV5-1,TRBD2,ASISSGGLTGELF
TRBV9,NA,ASSPSGFDEQY
TRBV4-2,NA,ASSQPYGESNEKLF
TRBV7-9,NA,ASSLWEGGTEAF
TRBV14,NA,ASSRSGREAF
TRBV24-1,NA,ATSPGWNTGELF
TRBV5-1,NA,ASSLGDWGAGNTIY
TRBV20-1,NA,SASRGDGDTQY
TRBV5-1,TRBD1,ASSSTGTEAYEQY
TRBV5-1,TRBD1,ASSIQGFGTDTQY
TRBV7-6,NA,ASSSRRSSGANVLT
TRBV11-2,NA,ASSAQGYDYT
TRBV27,TRBD1,ASNPRQGGIYGYT
TRBV19,TRBD1,ASSGDRGAYYGYT
TRBV28,NA,ASSLWREQY
TRBV2,NA,ASRIDSSSGNTIY
TRBV11-2,TRBD1,ASSLGQILQETQY
TRBV7-3,TRBD2,ASSLLGGDAYEQY
TRBV19,TRBD1,ASRGTGTNYGYT
TRBV2,NA,ASSEGAGAYNSPLH
TRBV9,NA,ASSLADDNQPQH
TRBV6-5,TRBD1,ASSYRGQGLGYGYT
TRBV2,TRBD1,ASSDQGAVEAF
TRBV20-1,NA,SASLQETQY
TRBV27,TRBD2,ASSHSGTFYNEQF
TRBV2,TRBD1,ASSAQGVGSTDTQY
TRBV7-3,TRBD2,ASSQSPSGGDEQF
TRBV7-2,NA,ASSPSGGGDYGYT